This T cell receptor (beta chain) comes out of a study of monozygotic twins with cystic fibrosis. Study details: Library input was 3 to 3.5 micrograms of fragmented DNA, with approximately 14 PCR cycles. Study-wide points: Clonality was generally low (median about 0.01), higher in the most severe patients. In 13 of 16 pairs, V gene usage was closest to the co-twin's. Monozygotic CF twins shared more identical nucleotide clonotypes than unrelated patients.

The method was immunoSEQ multiplex PCR; TCRdb's version includes in-frame clones alone and lacks a portion of them. The data hold approximately 14,000 clones, with approximately 98% observed a single time. The ends lost 0 bases at V and 2 bases at J; junction bases unmatched: 7. Germline CDR1 is ENHRY and CDR2 is SYGVKD. The CDR3 runs to 16 residues. Notes on this clone: Its antigen is unidentified.

This clonotype originated in a girl aged 2-15 years with cystic fibrosis. What was sequenced was blood. The rearrangement uses TRBV10-3 and TRBJ2-7; 7 bases line up with TRBD1. The CDR3 region is CAISESPDRSTYEQYF. Written as DNA, the CDR3 is TGTGCCATCAGTGAGTCGCCGGACAGGAGCACCTACGAGCAGTACTTC.